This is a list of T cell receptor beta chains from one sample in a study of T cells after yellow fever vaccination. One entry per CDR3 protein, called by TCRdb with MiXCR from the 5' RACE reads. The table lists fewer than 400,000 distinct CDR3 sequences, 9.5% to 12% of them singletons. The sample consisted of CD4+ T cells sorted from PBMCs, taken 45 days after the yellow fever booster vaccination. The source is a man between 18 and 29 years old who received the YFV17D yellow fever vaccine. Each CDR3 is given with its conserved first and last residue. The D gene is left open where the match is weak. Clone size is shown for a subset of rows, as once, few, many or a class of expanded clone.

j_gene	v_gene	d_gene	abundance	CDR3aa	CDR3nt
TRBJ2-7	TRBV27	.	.	CASSTRWGSAYEQYF	TGTGCCAGCAGTACGAGGTGGGGGAGTGCCTACGAGCAGTACTTC
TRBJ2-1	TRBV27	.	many	CASSLAGSNHEQFF	TGTGCCAGCAGCCTTGCGGGCTCGAACCATGAGCAGTTCTTC
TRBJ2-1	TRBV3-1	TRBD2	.	CASSQSPSAGGEFF	TGTGCCAGCAGCCAAAGCCCTAGCGCGGGGGGCGAGTTCTTC
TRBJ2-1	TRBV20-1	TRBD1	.	CSARDPQDRGHYNEQFF	TGCAGTGCTAGAGACCCACAAGACAGGGGCCACTACAATGAGCAGTTCTTC
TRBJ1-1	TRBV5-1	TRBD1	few	CASSLDQGTGEAFF	TGCGCCAGCAGCCTAGACCAGGGGACAGGTGAAGCTTTCTTT
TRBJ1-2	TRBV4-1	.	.	CASRTMQGVYGYTF	TGCGCCAGCAGAACCATGCAGGGCGTATATGGCTACACCTTC
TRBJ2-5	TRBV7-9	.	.	CASSLSGDETQYF	TGTGCCAGCAGCTTGTCGGGGGACGAGACCCAGTACTTC
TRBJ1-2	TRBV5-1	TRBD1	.	CASSSGTGSLQGGYTF	TGCGCCAGCAGCTCCGGGACAGGGTCCCTTCAGGGTGGCTACACCTTC
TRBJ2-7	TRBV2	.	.	CASRQLGTGGSEQYF	TGTGCCAGCCGCCAGTTGGGGACGGGGGGCAGCGAGCAGTACTTC
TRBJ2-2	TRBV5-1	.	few	CASSLGSGPAGELFF	TGCGCCAGCAGCTTGGGATCGGGGCCGGCCGGGGAGCTGTTTTTT
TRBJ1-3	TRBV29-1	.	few	CSVGRGESGNTIYF	TGCAGCGTTGGGAGGGGGGAATCTGGAAACACCATATATTTT
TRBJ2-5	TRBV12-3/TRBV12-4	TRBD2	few	CASSRLALQETQYF	TGTGCCAGCAGTCGACTAGCGCTCCAAGAGACCCAGTACTTC
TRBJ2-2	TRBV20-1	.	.	CSASLQNTGELFF	TGCAGTGCTAGTCTTCAAAACACCGGGGAGCTGTTTTTT
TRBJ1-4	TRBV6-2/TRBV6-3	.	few	CASSLQLGVEKLFF	TGTGCCAGCAGCCTCCAACTCGGTGTTGAAAAACTGTTTTTT
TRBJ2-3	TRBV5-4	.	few	CASSPRIRSDTQYF	TGTGCCAGCAGCCCTCGTATTAGGTCAGATACGCAGTATTTT
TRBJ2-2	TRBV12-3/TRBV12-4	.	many	CASKKGAGELFF	TGTGCCAGCAAAAAAGGGGCCGGGGAGCTGTTTTTT
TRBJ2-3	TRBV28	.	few	CASSVYSTDTQYF	TGTGCCAGCAGTGTGTACAGCACAGATACGCAGTATTTT
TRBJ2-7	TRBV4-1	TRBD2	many	CASSQPGGVSYEQYF	TGCGCCAGCAGCCAACCGGGGGGGGTATCCTACGAGCAGTACTTC
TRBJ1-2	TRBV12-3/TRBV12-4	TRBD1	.	CASSWEGAGGYTF	TGTGCCAGCAGTTGGGAGGGGGCCGGTGGCTACACCTTC
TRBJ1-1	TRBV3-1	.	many	CASSRAGEGTEAFF	TGTGCCAGCAGCCGGGCCGGGGAAGGCACTGAAGCTTTCTTT
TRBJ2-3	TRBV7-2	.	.	CASNQGRWDTQYF	TGTGCCAGCAACCAGGGGAGGTGGGATACGCAGTATTTT
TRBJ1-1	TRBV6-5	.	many	CASSYQGGTEAFF	TGTGCCAGCAGTTACCAGGGAGGGACTGAAGCTTTCTTT
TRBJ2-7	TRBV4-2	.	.	CASSQDLGGSYEQYF	TGTGCCAGCAGCCAAGATTTGGGGGGATCCTACGAGCAGTACTTC
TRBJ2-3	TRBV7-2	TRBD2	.	CASSLQASGGWVDTQYF	TGTGCCAGCAGCTTACAGGCTAGCGGGGGGTGGGTAGATACGCAGTATTTT
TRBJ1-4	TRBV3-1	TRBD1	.	CASSHRTGEKLFF	TGTGCCAGCAGCCACCGGACAGGAGAAAAACTGTTTTTT
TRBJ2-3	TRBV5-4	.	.	CASSLIATSFTDTQYF	TGTGCCAGCAGCTTGATAGCCACCTCCTTCACAGATACGCAGTATTTT
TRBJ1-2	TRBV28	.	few	CASSPAGWIYGYTF	TGTGCCAGCAGCCCAGCGGGATGGATCTATGGCTACACCTTC
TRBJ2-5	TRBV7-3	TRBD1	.	CASSLTRDRAETQYF	TGTGCCAGCAGCCTCACACGGGACAGGGCCGAGACCCAGTACTTC
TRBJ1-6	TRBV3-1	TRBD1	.	CASSLLQGRNSPLHF	TGTGCCAGCAGCTTGCTACAGGGGCGGAATTCACCCCTCCACTTT
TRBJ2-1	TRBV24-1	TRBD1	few	CATSDAPGQGNNFEQFF	TGTGCCACCAGTGATGCTCCAGGACAGGGTAATAACTTTGAGCAGTTCTTC
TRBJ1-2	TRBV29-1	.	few	CSVRLSPYGYTF	TGCAGCGTCCGTCTCTCCCCCTATGGCTACACCTTC
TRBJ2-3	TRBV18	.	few	CASSRARTRRDTQYF	TGTGCCAGCTCGCGGGCACGGACGAGACGCGATACGCAGTATTTT
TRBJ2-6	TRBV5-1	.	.	CASSFSPSSGANVLTF	TGCGCCAGCAGCTTCAGCCCGAGCTCTGGGGCCAACGTCCTGACTTTC
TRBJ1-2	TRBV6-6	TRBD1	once	CASSYGDRVGGYTF	TGTGCCAGCAGTTACGGTGACAGGGTCGGTGGCTACACCTTC
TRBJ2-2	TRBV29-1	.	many	CSISKTQTGELFF	TGCAGCATATCGAAAACGCAGACCGGGGAGCTGTTTTTT
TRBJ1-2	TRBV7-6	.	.	CASSLASRGRDYGYTF	TGTGCCAGCAGCTTAGCCTCAAGGGGAAGAGACTATGGCTACACCTTC
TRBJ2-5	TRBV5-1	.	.	CASSLALGETQYF	TGCGCCAGCAGCTTGGCCCTCGGGGAGACCCAGTACTTC
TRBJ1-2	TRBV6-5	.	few	CASSYSGGGLYGYTF	TGTGCCAGCAGTTACTCCGGGGGGGGTCTCTATGGCTACACCTTC
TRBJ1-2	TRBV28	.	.	CASSLIDVINYGYTF	TGTGCCAGCAGTTTAATAGATGTGATTAACTATGGCTACACCTTC
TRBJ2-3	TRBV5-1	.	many	CASSSGTSQVTQYF	TGCGCCAGCAGCTCCGGGACTTCTCAGGTCACGCAGTATTTT
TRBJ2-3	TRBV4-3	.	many	CASSQDVADTQYF	TGCGCCAGCAGCCAAGATGTGGCAGATACGCAGTATTTT
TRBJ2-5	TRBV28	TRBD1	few	CASSLQGAGVETQYF	TGTGCCAGCAGTCTACAGGGGGCTGGTGTTGAGACCCAGTACTTC
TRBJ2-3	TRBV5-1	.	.	CASSSYRADTQYF	TGCGCCAGCAGCTCATACAGGGCAGATACGCAGTATTTT
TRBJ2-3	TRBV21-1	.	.	CASSKDWGGVTDTQYF	TGTGCCAGCAGCAAAGATTGGGGCGGGGTAACAGATACGCAGTATTTT
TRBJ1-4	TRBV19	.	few	CASSNGGKATNEKLFF	TGTGCCAGTAGTAACGGCGGCAAAGCAACTAATGAAAAACTGTTTTTT